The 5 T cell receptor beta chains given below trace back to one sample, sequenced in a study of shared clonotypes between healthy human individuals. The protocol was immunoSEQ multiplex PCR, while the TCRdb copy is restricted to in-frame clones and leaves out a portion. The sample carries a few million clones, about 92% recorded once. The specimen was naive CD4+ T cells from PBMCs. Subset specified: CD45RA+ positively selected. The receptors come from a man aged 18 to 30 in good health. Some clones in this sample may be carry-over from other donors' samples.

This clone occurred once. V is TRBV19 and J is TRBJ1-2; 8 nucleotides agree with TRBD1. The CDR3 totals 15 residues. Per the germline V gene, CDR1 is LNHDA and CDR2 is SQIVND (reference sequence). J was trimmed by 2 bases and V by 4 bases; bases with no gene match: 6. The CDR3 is CASSTPHRGNYGYTF. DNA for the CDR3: TGTGCCAGTAGTACACCCCACAGGGGGAACTATGGCTACACCTTC.

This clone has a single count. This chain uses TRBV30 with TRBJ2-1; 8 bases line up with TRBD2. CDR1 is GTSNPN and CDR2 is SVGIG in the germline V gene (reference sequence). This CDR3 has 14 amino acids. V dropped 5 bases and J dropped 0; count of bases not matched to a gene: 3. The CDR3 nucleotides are TGTGCCTGGGCAAGCGGGAGCTCCTACAATGAGCAGTTCTTC. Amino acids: CAWASGSSYNEQFF.

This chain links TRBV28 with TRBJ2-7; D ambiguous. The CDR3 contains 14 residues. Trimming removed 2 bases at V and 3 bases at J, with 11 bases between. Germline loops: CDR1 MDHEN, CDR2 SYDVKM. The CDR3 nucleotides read TGTGCCAGCAGTTTAAGTGCTTTCAACTACGAGCAGTACTTC. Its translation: CASSLSAFNYEQYF. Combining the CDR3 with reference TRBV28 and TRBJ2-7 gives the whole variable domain DVKVTQSSRYLVKRTGEKVFLECVQDMDHENMFWYRQDPGLGLRLIYFSYDVKMKEKGDIPEGYSVSREKKERFSLILESASTNQTSMYLCASSLSAFNYEQYFGPGTRLTVT.

The DNA for the CDR3 is TGTGCCAGCATTATCGACAGGGGGCAAGAGACCCAGTACTTC. Encoded protein: CASIIDRGQETQYF. The rearrangement uses TRBV6-1 and TRBJ2-5, with 9 bases aligning to TRBD1. V trimming: 7 bases; J trimming: 2 bases; junction bases outside the gene matches: 5. In germline, CDR1 is MNHNS, CDR2 SASEGT. The CDR3 covers 14 residues.

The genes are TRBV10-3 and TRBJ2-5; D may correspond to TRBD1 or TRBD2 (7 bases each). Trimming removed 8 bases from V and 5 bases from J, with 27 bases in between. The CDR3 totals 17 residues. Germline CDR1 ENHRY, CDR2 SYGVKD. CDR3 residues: CAISSARGRGGAETQYF. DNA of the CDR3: TGTGCCATCTCATCCGCCAGGGGCAGGGGGGGCGCGGAGACCCAGTACTTC.